This T cell receptor beta chain was documented in a study of blood T cell repertoires in COVID-19. Study information: Whether acute or convalescent, the COVID-19 samples came from the United States, Italy and Spain.

As processed by the authors: Using reference gene primer amplification, nucleated cell counts were estimated. Repertoires were generated with immunoSEQ multiplex PCR, while TCRdb's copy carries only in-frame clones and drops some. Clone size and the V and J calls come from that table; the DNA yielded D and trimming. The table lists 300,000 to 350,000 clones, 75% to 90% of them singletons, with approximately 2.4% in the top ten. Trimming cost V 1 base and J 0 bases; bases outside gene matches: 2. This CDR3 is 15 amino acids long. The V gene's germline CDR1 is SGHNT and CDR2 YENEEA. The sequence was obtained from a man aged 18-30 years with active or convalescent COVID-19. The chain carries TRBV11-3 and TRBJ1-2, with TRBD1 matching 7 bases. The material sequenced was peripheral blood. CDR3 in DNA: TGTGCCAGCAGCTTAGCGACAGGGCCTAACTATGGCTACACCTTC. This encodes CASSLATGPNYGYTF. The complete variable domain, with remaining parts taken from reference TRBV11-3 and TRBJ1-2, reads EAGVVQSPRYKIIEKKQPVAFWCNPISGHNTLYWYLQNLGQGPELLIRYENEEAVDDSQLPKDRFSAERLKGVDSTLKIQPAELGDSAVYLCASSLATGPNYGYTFGSGTRLTVV.